Below, 17 T cell receptor beta chains from the same sample are listed, as sequenced in a study of identifying expanded T cells in peripheral blood (dated 2019 in TCRdb). To prepare the library, the immunoSEQ multiplex PCR assay was applied. This immuneACCESS table, as held by TCRdb, lists in-frame sequences with V and J called but not all clones. Of the missing ones, under half trace to an unresolved V gene in checked studies; the others have no known cause. This sample has about 85,000 clones in its table, and 89% of those were observed once. In total, the top ten clones hold around 2.7% of the sample. The specimen sequenced was blood. The receptors derive from a person aged 18 to 70 in good health.

The gene calls are TRBV20-1 and TRBJ2-5; D is undetermined. This CDR3 has 11 residues. Germline CDR1 and CDR2: DFQATT and SNEGSKA (reference sequence). Trimming removed 1 base at V and 4 bases at J, with 4 bases between. The DNA of the CDR3 is TGCAGTGCTAGAGGGGGAGAGACCCAGTACTTC. Residues: CSARGGETQYF.

V and J are TRBV2 and TRBJ2-1, with TRBD1 identical over 11 bases. The CDR3 is 14 amino acids. The V gene end was trimmed by 6 bases and the J gene end by 6 bases; junction bases not matched to a gene: 4. Germline V lookup: CDR1 SNHLY, CDR2 FYNNEI. The CDR3 is CASRKGQGVNEQFF. DNA of the CDR3: TGTGCCAGCAGGAAGGGACAGGGGGTCAATGAGCAGTTCTTC. Supplemented by reference TRBV2 and TRBJ2-1, the full variable domain reads EPEVTQTPSHQVTQMGQEVILRCVPISNHLYFYWYRQILGQKVEFLVSFYNNEISEKSEIFDDQFSVERPDGSNFTLKIRSTKLEDSAMYFCASRKGQGVNEQFFGPGTRLTVL.

The genes are TRBV4-3 and TRBJ2-3; a weak D match, TRBD2 (7 bases). V lost 0 bases, J lost 5 bases, and 15 bases lay in between. This CDR3 region has 16 residues. CDR1 and CDR2 from the germline V gene are LGHNA and YSLEER. CDR3 sequence reads: CASSQEGGGHVDTQYF. As DNA, the CDR3 is TGCGCCAGCAGCCAAGAGGGGGGGGGCCACGTAGATACGCAGTATTTT.

The rearrangement joins TRBV5-6 to TRBJ2-1; a weak D match, TRBD2 (6 bases). The ends were cut back, 1 base at V and 8 bases at J, with 19 bases in the middle. Germline CDR1 is SGHDT and CDR2 is YYEEEE. This CDR3 is built from 16 residues. The CDR3 nucleotides read TGTGCCAGCAGCTTGCTAGCGAAAAGACTCGGGGATGAGCAGTTCTTC. As protein: CASSLLAKRLGDEQFF.

The chain employs TRBV15 and TRBJ2-5, with TRBD1 matching over 7 bases. The CDR3 is made up of 14 amino acids. After removal of 5 bases from V and 0 bases from J, the junction contained 3 bases not matched to a gene. In germline, CDR1 is LNHNV, CDR2 YYDKDF (reference sequence). This CDR3 is CATSGGQDQETQYF. The CDR3 bases are TGTGCCACCAGCGGCGGACAGGACCAAGAGACCCAGTACTTC.

V is TRBV7-6 and J is TRBJ2-2; D is perhaps TRBD1 (6 bases). The CDR3 runs to 15 residues. V was trimmed by 7 bases and J by 6 bases, leaving 18 bases between them. Germline CDR1 is SGHVS and CDR2 is FNYEAQ. The CDR3 sequence: CASTKSTGSPGELFF. CDR3 sequence (DNA): TGTGCCAGCACCAAATCTACAGGGAGCCCCGGGGAGCTGTTTTTT.

CDR3 protein: CASSLPFRRDNEQFF. For the CDR3, the DNA is TGTGCCAGCAGCTTACCCTTTCGGAGGGACAATGAGCAGTTCTTC. The V and J genes are TRBV11-2 and TRBJ2-1, with a weak D call TRBD2 (6 bases). Germline CDR1 and CDR2: SGHAT and FQNNGV. V lost 2 bases and J lost 5, with 13 bases in between. CDR3 length equals 15 residues.

This clone was seen only a few times. This chain links TRBV19 with TRBJ1-3, with a tentative D call TRBD1 (6 bases). Germline V gene lookup returns CDR1 LNHDA and CDR2 SQIVND (reference sequence). Trimming took off 5 bases at V and 0 bases at J, with 17 bases between the two ends. The CDR3 is 17 residues long. CDR3 sequence: CASSALQGQHSGNTIYF. The CDR3 region has the DNA TGTGCCAGTAGTGCCCTTCAGGGGCAGCACTCTGGAAACACCATATATTTT.

The gene calls are TRBV7-2 and TRBJ2-5, with D perhaps being TRBD1 or TRBD2 (5 bases each). Trimming removed 3 bases from V and 5 bases from J, with 10 bases in between. CDR1 is SGHTA and CDR2 is FQGNSA in the germline V gene. The CDR3 runs 13 residues. This chain's CDR3 is CASSFGTSETQYF. The CDR3 DNA follows: TGTGCCAGCAGCTTCGGGACGAGCGAGACCCAGTACTTC.

This chain uses TRBV27 with TRBJ1-4, with D unclear. Germline lookup yields CDR1 MNHEY and CDR2 SMNVEV (reference sequence). The length of the CDR3 is 13 residues. With 3 bases removed from V and 3 bases from J, the gap between germline ends came to 5 bases. The CDR3 spells CASSFQPNEKLFF. The CDR3 DNA reads TGTGCCAGCAGTTTCCAGCCTAATGAAAAACTGTTTTTT.

The V gene is TRBV11-2, the J gene TRBJ2-3; the D gene is possibly TRBD2 (5 bases). The germline V gene encodes CDR1 SGHAT and CDR2 FQNNGV. The CDR3 consists of 15 residues. The V and J ends lost 2 bases and 4 bases respectively, with 13 bases between them. The CDR3, as DNA: TGTGCCAGCAGCTTATTCGGAGGTCGGGCAGATACGCAGTATTTT. Translating gives CASSLFGGRADTQYF.

The gene calls are TRBV25-1 and TRBJ2-3, with 9 bases aligning to TRBD2. Germline CDR1 MGHDK, CDR2 SYGVNS. The trim removed 4 bases at V and 4 bases at J, leaving 15 bases unmatched. The CDR3 is 18 residues long. CDR3 DNA: TGTGCCAGCAGTGGAGGGGGACTTAGCGGGAGCGGGGCAGATACGCAGTATTTT. This gives the protein CASSGGGLSGSGADTQYF.

V gene TRBV5-4 combines with J gene TRBJ2-1; possible D gene TRBD2, 6 bases. CDR3 length: 16 residues. Deletions cut 2 bases from V and 0 bases from J, with 12 bases between. Germline assignment: CDR1 SGHNT and CDR2 YYREEE (reference sequence). This CDR3 reads CASSLGGVSSYNEQFF. The CDR3 DNA sequence: TGTGCCAGCAGCTTAGGCGGGGTCAGCTCCTACAATGAGCAGTTCTTC.

This clone was picked up one time. The chain is built from TRBV28 and TRBJ1-1, with D possibly being TRBD1 (6 bases). This CDR3 has 13 residues. Trimming pared 6 bases from V and 3 bases from J, leaving 11 bases between. Germline CDR1 MDHEN, CDR2 SYDVKM. For the CDR3, the DNA is TGTGCCAGCAGCCAGGGGACCGACACTGAAGCTTTCTTT. It yields the protein CASSQGTDTEAFF.

V usage is TRBV2 and J usage is TRBJ2-7; no reliable D call. The CDR3 is made up of 13 amino acids. Germline V gives CDR1 SNHLY, CDR2 FYNNEI. V was pared by 2 bases and J by 2 bases, with 7 bases between. The CDR3 nucleotides read TGTGCCAGCAGTGAATCTGCCCCCTACGAGCAGTACTTC. Residues: CASSESAPYEQYF.

The CDR3 loop is CASSPAASGKAGELFF. CDR3 nucleotides: TGTGCCAGCTCACCAGCTGCTAGCGGGAAAGCCGGGGAGCTGTTTTTT. The chain combines TRBV18 with TRBJ2-2, with 9 bases matching TRBD2. Germline lookup yields CDR1 KGHSH and CDR2 LQKENI. The V and J ends lost 2 bases and 6 bases, in that order; junction bases with no gene match: 7. The CDR3 covers 16 residues.

The CDR3 sequence: CASSLGGSGNTIYF. In DNA, the CDR3 is TGTGCCAGCAGCTTAGGGGGGTCTGGAAACACCATATATTTT. The V and J genes are TRBV13 and TRBJ1-3; no firm D call. The CDR3 loop spans 14 amino acids. Trimming took 0 bases from V and 1 from J, leaving 4 bases between them. The germline V gene encodes CDR1 PRHDT and CDR2 FYEKMQ (reference sequence).